Below, 2 T cell receptor beta chains from the same sample are listed, as sequenced in a study of glioma-infiltrating T cells after dendritic cell vaccination. Libraries were prepared by immunoSEQ multiplex PCR; TCRdb keeps only in-frame clonotypes and omits some of them. The data hold around 96,000 clones, with 79% observed a single time. Sequencing used blood, obtained before dendritic cell vaccination. All receptors come from a human donor with glioblastoma.

This clone appeared once. A much larger clone lies one base from this, so it may be a read error. J is TRBJ2-7 and V is TRBV6-1; a possible D gene is TRBD1 (5 bases). Germline V gene lookup returns CDR1 MNHNS and CDR2 SASEGT. Trimming shortened V by 5 bases and J by 1 base, and 12 bases separated the two germline ends. The CDR3 spans 14 residues. In DNA, the CDR3 is TGTGCCAGCAGTCCGGACAACCAATCCTACGAGCAGTACTTC. Its translation is CASSPDNQSYEQYF.

The rearrangement uses TRBV6-5 and TRBJ1-1, with TRBD1 identical over 7 bases. CDR1 is MNHEY and CDR2 is SVGAGI in the germline V gene. Trimming at V came to 2 bases and at J to 7 bases, leaving 10 bases not matched to a gene. The CDR3 totals 15 residues. CDR3 sequence: CASSYGAGGWGEAFF. CDR3 DNA: TGTGCCAGCAGTTACGGGGCAGGGGGTTGGGGTGAAGCTTTCTTT.